Shown below are 9 T cell receptor beta chains from a single sample sequenced in a study of T cell repertoires in cytomegalovirus infection. No antigen is known for these receptors. TCRdb used MiXCR to reprocess the reads, holding one entry per CDR3 protein. The data show roughly 87,000 distinct CDR3 sequences, 25% to 35% seen once. The material was CD8+ T cells from cultured PBMCs, obtained from culture after CMV antigen stimulation. The receptors originated from a human donor in good health (CMV status not recorded). Some clones in this sample may be carry-over from other donors' samples.

This clonotype has a handful of counts. This sequence joins TRBV28 and TRBJ2-3; TRBD2 is a possible D gene (5 bases). CDR3 size: 15 residues. V dropped 4 bases and J dropped 0 bases, with 11 bases sitting between them. CDR1 and CDR2 (germline): MDHEN, SYDVKM. In DNA form, the CDR3 reads TGTGCCAGCAGTTCCAGGACTCACAGCACAGATACGCAGTATTTT. It translates to CASSSRTHSTDTQYF.

This clonotype has only a few counts. The chain carries TRBV2 and TRBJ2-2; 9 nucleotides line up with TRBD2. V lost 4 bases to trimming and J lost 3 bases; unmatched junction nucleotides: 3. Germline V gives CDR1 SNHLY, CDR2 FYNNEI. The CDR3 extends over 15 amino acids. CDR3 nucleotides: TGTGCCAGCAGTGTGGTAGCGGGGGACACCGGGGAGCTGTTTTTT. This sequence encodes CASSVVAGDTGELFF. The variable domain in full, with the rest retrieved from reference TRBV2 and TRBJ2-2, is EPEVTQTPSHQVTQMGQEVILRCVPISNHLYFYWYRQILGQKVEFLVSFYNNEISEKSEIFDDQFSVERPDGSNFTLKIRSTKLEDSAMYFCASSVVAGDTGELFFGEGSRLTVL.

The chain joins TRBV30 to TRBJ1-1, with D perhaps matching TRBD1 (5 bases). Trimming cost V 3 bases and J 6 bases, with 11 bases left between them. Germline CDR1 reads GTSNPN; CDR2 reads SVGIG (reference sequence). This CDR3 is built from 12 residues. The CDR3 region is CAWSGGSAEAFF. The DNA for the CDR3 is TGTGCCTGGAGCGGGGGGTCTGCTGAAGCTTTCTTT.

This clonotype was seen once. The chain couples TRBV7-2 to TRBJ2-3; D unclear. The V and J ends lost 10 bases and 2 bases respectively, with 13 bases between them. This CDR3 region has 13 residues. Per germline, CDR1 SGHTA and CDR2 FQGNSA. This CDR3 reads CATWRPDTDTQYF. In DNA form, the CDR3 reads TGTGCCACTTGGCGACCAGACACAGATACGCAGTATTTT.

This clonotype was counted ten times or more. The rearrangement uses TRBV6-5 and TRBJ1-1, with a possible D match to TRBD1 (5 bases). The CDR3 has 13 amino acids. Germline values: CDR1 MNHEY, CDR2 SVGAGI. V was shortened by 1 base and J by 7 bases, with 10 bases between the two germline ends. The chain's CDR3 is CASSYFSGFEAFF. The CDR3 DNA reads as TGTGCCAGCAGTTACTTTTCAGGGTTTGAAGCTTTCTTT.

This clonotype has a count of ten or more. The CDR3 DNA follows: TGCAGTGCTAGAGATCGGGACAGGCCGAACACTGAAGCTTTCTTT. As protein: CSARDRDRPNTEAFF. The rearrangement uses TRBV20-1 and TRBJ1-1, with TRBD1 identical over 8 bases. Germline CDR1 reads DFQATT; CDR2 reads SNEGSKA (reference sequence). Unmatched junction bases numbered 4, after V lost 0 bases and J lost 1 base. The CDR3 is 15 residues long.

The chain carries TRBV20-1 and TRBJ1-5, with 7 nucleotides matching TRBD1. The CDR3 contains 16 residues. Germline-derived CDR1 and CDR2 are DFQATT and SNEGSKA (reference sequence). V trimming: 5 bases; J trimming: 5 bases; junction bases outside the gene matches: 15. The CDR3 region has the DNA TGCAGTGCTGTCAGACTGACAGGGCCGGAGGATCAGCCCCAGCATTTT. This codes for CSAVRLTGPEDQPQHF.

This clonotype has only a few counts. This chain connects TRBV20-1 to TRBJ1-2; D is perhaps TRBD1 (5 bases). Trimming removed 0 bases at V and 4 bases at J, with 15 bases between. The CDR3 loop spans 15 amino acids. Per the germline V gene, CDR1 is DFQATT and CDR2 is SNEGSKA (reference sequence). CDR3 sequence: CSAREYTGSTYGYTF. The CDR3 coding sequence is TGCAGTGCTAGAGAGTACACAGGAAGCACCTATGGCTACACCTTC.

This clonotype was picked up a small number of times. This sequence joins TRBV7-2 and TRBJ2-2, with 10 nucleotides matching TRBD2. Germline CDR1 SGHTA, CDR2 FQGNSA. The CDR3 runs 15 residues. Trimming at V came to 2 bases and at J to 6 bases, leaving 3 bases not matched to a gene. CDR3 in DNA: TGTGCCAGCAGCTTACTAGCGGGGGTGGCCGGGGAGCTGTTTTTT. Translation: CASSLLAGVAGELFF. Full variable domain (missing parts from reference TRBV7-2 and TRBJ2-2): GAGVSQSPSNKVTEKGKDVELRCDPISGHTALYWYRQSLGQGLEFLIYFQGNSAPDKSGLPSDRFSAERTGGSVSTLTIQRTQQEDSAVYLCASSLLAGVAGELFFGEGSRLTVL.